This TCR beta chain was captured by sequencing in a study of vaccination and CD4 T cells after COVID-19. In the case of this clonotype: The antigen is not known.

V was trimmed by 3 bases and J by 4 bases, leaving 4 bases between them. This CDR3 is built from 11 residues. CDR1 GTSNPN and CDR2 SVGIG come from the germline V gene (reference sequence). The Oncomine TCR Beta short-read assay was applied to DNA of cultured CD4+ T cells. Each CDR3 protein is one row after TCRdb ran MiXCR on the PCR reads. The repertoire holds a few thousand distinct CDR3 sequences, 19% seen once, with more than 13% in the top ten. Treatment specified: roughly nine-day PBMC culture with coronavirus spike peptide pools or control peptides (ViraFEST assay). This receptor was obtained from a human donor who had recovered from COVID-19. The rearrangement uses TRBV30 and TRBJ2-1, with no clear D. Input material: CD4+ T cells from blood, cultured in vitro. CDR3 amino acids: CAWRGYNEQFF. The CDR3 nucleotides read TGTGCCTGGAGGGGATACAATGAGCAGTTCTTC.